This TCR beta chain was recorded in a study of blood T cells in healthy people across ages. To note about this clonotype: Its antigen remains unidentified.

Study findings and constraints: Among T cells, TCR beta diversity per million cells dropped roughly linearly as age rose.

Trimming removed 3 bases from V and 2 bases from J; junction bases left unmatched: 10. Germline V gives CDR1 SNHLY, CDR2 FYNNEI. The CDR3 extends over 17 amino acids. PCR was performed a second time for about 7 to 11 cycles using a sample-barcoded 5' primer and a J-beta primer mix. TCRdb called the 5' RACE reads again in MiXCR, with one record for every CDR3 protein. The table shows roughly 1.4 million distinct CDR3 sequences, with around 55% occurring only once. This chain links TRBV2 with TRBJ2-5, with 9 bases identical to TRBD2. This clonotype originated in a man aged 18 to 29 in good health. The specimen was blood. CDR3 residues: CASSDIVLAGIQETQYF. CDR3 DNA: TGTGCCAGCAGTGATATCGTCCTAGCGGGGATACAAGAGACCCAGTACTTC.